Here is one T cell receptor (beta chain) with its context. This clonotype was detected many times. Its antigen is not yet known. The record has no base qualities; no much larger clone is one base away. The data originate from a study of early T cells in non-severe SARS-CoV-2 infection (dated by TCRdb to about 2021). In terms of the full investigation: TCR sequencing used bulk RNA from unsorted whole blood, so alpha and beta chains could not be paired.

Overall results and qualifications from the work: VDJdb matching was skewed toward anti-spike CD8 responses, so virus-specific expansions were likely underestimated and private and CD4 specificities were missed.

This was a case-control study nested in a cohort of healthcare workers in London, UK, who had nasopharyngeal swab PCR tests and blood samples taken every week. Healthcare workers were recruited between 23 and 31 March 2020, during the week of the UK lockdown, and were followed weekly for up to about 15 weeks. Receptor amplification or capture employed 5' RACE. The sample was run on a NextSeq 500. Unique molecular identifiers were attached to individual cDNA molecules in the TCR library protocol so that sequencing error and PCR bias could be corrected. Both TCR alpha and beta chains were sequenced, and tight co-correlation was observed between alpha and beta sequence abundances in each sample. The study's processing was this. V gene, J gene and CDR3 annotation of TCR sequences was performed with Decombinator V4. TCRs were defined as expanded if a significant change between any two time points was detected under a Poisson model with p below 0.0001. Abundances of TCRs were expressed as counts per million after normalisation to the total number of TCRs sequenced in each sample. MAIT TCRs were defined by TRAV1-2 paired with TRAJ12, TRAJ20 or TRAJ33, and iNKT TCRs by TRAV10 paired with TRAJ18. VDJdb, accessed on 1 November 2021, was searched for TCRs annotated for CMV, EBV and SARS-CoV-2, and TCRs annotated for more than one antigen were excluded. TCRdb ran its own pipeline on the public reads, namely fastp trimming at Q25 and MiXCR clone calling, and kept in-frame beta chains. For every CDR3 protein sequence, its rows merge into one entry that carries the most common genes and DNA. These V and J calls derive from TCRdb rather than the authors' analysis. Across this sample there are about 76,000 distinct CDR3 sequences, with 11% seen only once. In total, the top ten clones hold approximately 4.5% of the sample.

Per the germline V gene, SGHRS is the CDR1 and YFSETQ is the CDR2. A distance of 12 bases separates the germline ends of V and J, which lose 6 bases and 5 bases respectively. Taken from cysteine to phenylalanine, the CDR3 has 14 residues. Only the CDR3 DNA is retained, 42 bases long and in frame from the first base. The clonotype originates from an adult who was a healthcare worker with PCR-confirmed SARS-CoV-2 infection or an uninfected control (not recorded which). Recombination connected TRBV5-1 to TRBJ1-6; TRBD1 is possibly the D segment (6 matching bases). Sequenced input: whole blood. The nucleotides are TGCGCCAGCAATGGGGGGGACAATAATTCACCCCTCCACTTT. It translates to CASNGGDNNSPLHF.